The 11 T cell receptor beta chains presented below share a single source sample, sequenced in a study of blood T cell repertoires in COVID-19. Repertoires were generated with immunoSEQ multiplex PCR, while TCRdb's copy carries only in-frame clones and drops some. This table holds some 250,000 clones, about 80% found once. The specimen sequenced was PBMCs or T cells enriched from blood (not recorded which). Source of these receptors: a man in his forties or fifties who had recovered from COVID-19.

The rearrangement uses TRBV13 and TRBJ1-1; D uncertain. V lost 1 base and J lost 4, with 13 bases in between. Germline CDR1 reads PRHDT; CDR2 reads FYEKMQ (reference sequence). The CDR3 contains 15 residues. CDR3 in DNA: TGTGCCAGCAGCTTAGAGTCTGGTTTTAGCACTGAAGCTTTCTTT. It is translated as CASSLESGFSTEAFF.

V gene TRBV4-1 combines with J gene TRBJ2-2, with 11 bases matching TRBD1. Unmatched junction bases numbered 5, after V lost 4 bases and J lost 4 bases. Germline V lookup: CDR1 MGHRA, CDR2 YSYEKL. The CDR3 is made up of 16 amino acids. CDR3 sequence: CASSRSGTGGTGELFF. Here the CDR3 DNA reads TGCGCCAGCAGCCGTTCCGGGACAGGGGGCACCGGGGAGCTGTTTTTT.

In its sample, this clone was seen a few times. V and J are TRBV5-4 and TRBJ2-7, with TRBD2 identical over 9 bases. V lost 0 bases to trimming and J lost 6 bases; unmatched junction nucleotides: 7. The CDR3 consists of 15 residues. Germline CDR1 is SGHNT and CDR2 is YYREEE (reference sequence). The CDR3 coding sequence is TGTGCCAGCAGCTTGGAGCGGGGGGCCTCTGGCGAGCAGTACTTC. Protein sequence: CASSLERGASGEQYF.

The CDR3: CASSVYRFEQYF. In nucleotides, the CDR3 is TGTGCCAGCAGTGTCTACCGGTTCGAGCAGTACTTC. V gene TRBV28 combines with J gene TRBJ2-7; D is undetermined. The CDR3 sequence is 12 residues long. Germline-derived CDR1 and CDR2 are MDHEN and SYDVKM. Trimming took off 5 bases at V and 6 bases at J, with 11 bases between the two ends.

The CDR3 bases are TGTGCCAGCAGCGGACTAGCGGGGAGATACACCGGGGAGCTGTTTTTT. Translation gives CASSGLAGRYTGELFF. The chain recombines TRBV9 with TRBJ2-2; 11 positions match TRBD2. J was trimmed by 3 bases and V by 3 bases; bases with no gene match: 4. There are 16 residues in the CDR3. Germline CDR1 is SGDLS and CDR2 is YYNGEE.

V gene TRBV5-1 combines with J gene TRBJ1-1; D gene uncertain. The V and J ends lost 4 bases and 2 bases respectively, with 12 bases between them. The CDR3 loop spans 14 amino acids. Germline-derived CDR1 and CDR2 are SGHRS and YFSETQ. The DNA of the CDR3 is TGCGCCAGCAGCCTCCGGGTGCTAAACACTGAAGCTTTCTTT. It is translated as CASSLRVLNTEAFF.

This clone was observed once. The chain employs TRBV5-6 and TRBJ2-7, with 7 bases matching TRBD1. The CDR3 totals 17 residues. Germline lookup yields CDR1 SGHDT and CDR2 YYEEEE. The ends lost 2 bases at V and 2 bases at J; junction bases unmatched: 13. The CDR3 DNA sequence: TGTGCCAGCAGCTTAATGGGGGACAGCAAACTGCCCTACGAGCAGTACTTC. It encodes CASSLMGDSKLPYEQYF.

The V call is TRBV4-1, the J call TRBJ2-7; D possibly corresponds to TRBD1 (5 bases). With 0 bases removed from V and 2 bases from J, the gap between germline ends came to 14 bases. The CDR3 consists of 16 residues. Germline V gene lookup returns CDR1 MGHRA and CDR2 YSYEKL. The CDR3, as DNA: TGCGCCAGCAGCCAAGATGTGGCAGGGTGGACCTACGAGCAGTACTTC. It translates to CASSQDVAGWTYEQYF.

The chain employs TRBV2 and TRBJ2-2, with D perhaps TRBD1 (5 bases). This CDR3 is built from 16 residues. Germline V lookup: CDR1 SNHLY, CDR2 FYNNEI. This chain's CDR3 is CASDGLEGANTGELFF. The CDR3 nucleotides read TGTGCGAGCGACGGGTTGGAAGGGGCGAACACCGGGGAGCTGTTTTTT.

CDR3 sequence (DNA): TGTGCCAGCAGCGTAGGGACAGGGTCCGTCTTTGGGGCCAACGTCCTGACTTTC. It specifies CASSVGTGSVFGANVLTF. This sequence joins TRBV9 and TRBJ2-6, with 8 nucleotides matching TRBD1. The CDR3 has 18 residues. Germline loops: CDR1 SGDLS, CDR2 YYNGEE. J gave up 3 bases and V 0 bases, and 8 bases lay outside the gene matches.

The chain links TRBV7-9 to TRBJ1-2, with 9 bases that match TRBD1. V shed 5 bases, J shed 7 bases, and the junction held 5 bases outside the gene matches. Germline assignment: CDR1 SEHNR and CDR2 FQNEAQ (reference sequence). The CDR3 runs 13 residues. CDR3: CASSRGTGSGYTF. Written as DNA, the CDR3 is TGTGCCAGCAGCAGGGGGACAGGGAGTGGCTACACCTTC.